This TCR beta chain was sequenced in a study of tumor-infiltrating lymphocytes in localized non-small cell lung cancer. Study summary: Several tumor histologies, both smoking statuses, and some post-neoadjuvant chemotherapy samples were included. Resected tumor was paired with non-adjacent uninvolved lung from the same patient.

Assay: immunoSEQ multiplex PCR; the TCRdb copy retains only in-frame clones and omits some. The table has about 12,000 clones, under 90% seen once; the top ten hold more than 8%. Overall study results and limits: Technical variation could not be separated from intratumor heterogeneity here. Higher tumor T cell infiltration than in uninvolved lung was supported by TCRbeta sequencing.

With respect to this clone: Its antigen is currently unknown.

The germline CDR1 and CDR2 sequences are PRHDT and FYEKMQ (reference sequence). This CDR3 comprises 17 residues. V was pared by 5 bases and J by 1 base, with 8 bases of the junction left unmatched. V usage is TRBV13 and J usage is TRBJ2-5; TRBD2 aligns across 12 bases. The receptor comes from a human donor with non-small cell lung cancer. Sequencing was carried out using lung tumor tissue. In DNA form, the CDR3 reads TGTGCCAGCAGCGCTGGACTAGCGGGACTGACCCAAGAGACCCAGTACTTC. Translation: CASSAGLAGLTQETQYF.